The present T cell receptor (beta chain) was sequenced within a study of shared clonotypes between healthy human individuals. The CDR3 has 14 amino acids. Germline CDR1 SGHRS, CDR2 YFSETQ. The V gene lost 4 bases and the J gene lost 3 bases, with 13 bases spanning the gap. This table comes from immunoSEQ multiplex PCR, and its TCRdb copy is limited to in-frame clones, with some not included. The sample comprises 950,000 to 1,100,000 clones, roughly 74% of which are singletons, and 0.6% to 0.75% rests with the top ten. The sequence was obtained from a man between 18 and 29 years old in good health. Some clones in this sample may be carry-over from other donors' samples. This chain uses TRBV5-1 with TRBJ2-5; the D gene could be TRBD1 or TRBD2 (5 bases each). The sample was memory CD4+ T cells from PBMCs. Subset in this sample: CD45RA-negative fraction. The CDR3, as DNA: TGCGCCAGCAGCGTGTCCGGGACGGAAGAGACCCAGTACTTC. Protein: CASSVSGTEETQYF.